The clone carrying this T cell receptor beta chain was observed many times. The entry originates in a study of blood T cells in healthy people across ages. The V and J ends lost 3 bases and 1 base, in that order; junction bases with no gene match: 8. The CDR3 loop spans 17 amino acids. Per germline, CDR1 LGHNA and CDR2 YNFKEQ. A J-beta primer mix and a sample-barcoded 5' primer were used in a second PCR of about 6 to 12 cycles. TCRdb called the 5' RACE reads again in MiXCR, with one record for every CDR3 protein. The profile shows 870,000 or so distinct CDR3 sequences, 29% of them singletons. Sequenced sample: blood. The sequence derives from a woman older than 75 in good health. The V call is TRBV4-2, the J call TRBJ2-4, with 8 positions matching TRBD2. The CDR3 is CASSQGVSSGAKNIQYF. In DNA form, the CDR3 reads TGTGCCAGCAGCCAGGGCGTATCTAGCGGGGCCAAAAACATTCAGTACTTC.